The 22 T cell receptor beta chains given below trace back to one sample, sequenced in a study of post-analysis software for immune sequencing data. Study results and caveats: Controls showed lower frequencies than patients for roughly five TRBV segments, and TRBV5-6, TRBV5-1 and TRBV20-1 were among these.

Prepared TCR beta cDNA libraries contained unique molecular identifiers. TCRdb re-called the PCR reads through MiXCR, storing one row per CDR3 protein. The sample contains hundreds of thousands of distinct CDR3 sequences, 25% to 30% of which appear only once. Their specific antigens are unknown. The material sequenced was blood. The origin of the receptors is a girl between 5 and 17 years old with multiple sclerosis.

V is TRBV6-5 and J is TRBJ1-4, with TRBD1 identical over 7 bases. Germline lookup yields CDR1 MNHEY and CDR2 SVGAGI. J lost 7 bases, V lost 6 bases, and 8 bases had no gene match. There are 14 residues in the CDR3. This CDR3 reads CASRDREGGEKLFF. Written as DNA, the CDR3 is TGTGCCAGCAGAGACAGGGAGGGTGGTGAAAAACTGTTTTTT.

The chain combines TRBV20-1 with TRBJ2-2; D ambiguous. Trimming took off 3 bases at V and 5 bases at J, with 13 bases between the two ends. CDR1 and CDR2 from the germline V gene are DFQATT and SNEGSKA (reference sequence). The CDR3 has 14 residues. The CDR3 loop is CSASRLTTTGELFF. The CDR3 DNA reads TGCAGTGCTAGCCGCCTTACCACGACCGGGGAGCTGTTTTTT.

The CDR3 DNA is TGCAGTGCTCGACACTGGACCTTGGGGACCCAGTACTTC. Encoded protein: CSARHWTLGTQYF. V and J are TRBV20-1 and TRBJ2-5; D unclear. Germline-derived CDR1 and CDR2 are DFQATT and SNEGSKA (reference sequence). The CDR3 runs 13 residues. The ends were cut back, 5 bases at V and 7 bases at J, with 17 bases in the middle.

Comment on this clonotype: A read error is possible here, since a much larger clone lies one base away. DNA for the CDR3: TGTGCCGGCAGGGGGACGGGAGAGACCCAGTACTTC. Translating gives CAGRGTGETQYF. This chain links TRBV6-1 with TRBJ2-7, with 7 bases that match TRBD1. The DNA matches TRBJ2-5 better at its end, which makes the J call doubtful. Germline values: CDR1 MNHNS, CDR2 SASEGT. The CDR3 covers 12 residues.

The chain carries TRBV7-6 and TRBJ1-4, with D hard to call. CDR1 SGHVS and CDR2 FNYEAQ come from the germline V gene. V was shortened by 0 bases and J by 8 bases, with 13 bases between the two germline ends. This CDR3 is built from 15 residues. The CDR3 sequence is CASSLAGSQVEKLFF. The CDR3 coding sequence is TGTGCCAGCAGCTTAGCCGGCAGCCAGGTGGAAAAACTGTTTTTT.

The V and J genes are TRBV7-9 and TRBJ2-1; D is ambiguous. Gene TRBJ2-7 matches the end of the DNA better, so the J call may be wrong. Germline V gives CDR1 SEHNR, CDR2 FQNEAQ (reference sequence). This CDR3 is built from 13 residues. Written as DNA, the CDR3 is TGTGCCAGCAGCTTAGACCTCGCCCCCCGGCAGTACTTC. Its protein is CASSLDLAPRQYF.

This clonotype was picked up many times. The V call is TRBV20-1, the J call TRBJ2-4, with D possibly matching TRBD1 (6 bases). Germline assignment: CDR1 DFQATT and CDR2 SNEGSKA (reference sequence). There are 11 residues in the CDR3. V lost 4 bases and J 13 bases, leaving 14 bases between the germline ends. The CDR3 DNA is TGCAGTGCTACCCGGACAGCCCCCCAGTACTTC. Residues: CSATRTAPQYF.

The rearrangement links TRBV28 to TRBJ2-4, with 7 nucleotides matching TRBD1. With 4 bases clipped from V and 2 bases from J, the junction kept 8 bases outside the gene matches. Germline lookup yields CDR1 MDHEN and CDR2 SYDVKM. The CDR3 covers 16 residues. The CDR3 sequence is CASSSRTGATKNIQYF. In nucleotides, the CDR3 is TGTGCCAGCAGTTCCCGGACAGGAGCTACCAAAAACATTCAGTACTTC.

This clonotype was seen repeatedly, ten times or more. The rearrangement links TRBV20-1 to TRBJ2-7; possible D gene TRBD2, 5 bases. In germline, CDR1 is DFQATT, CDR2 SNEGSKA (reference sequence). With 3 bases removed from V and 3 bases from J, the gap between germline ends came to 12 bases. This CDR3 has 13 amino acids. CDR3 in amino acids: CSASGSSSYEQYF. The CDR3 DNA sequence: TGCAGTGCTAGCGGTTCTAGCAGCTACGAGCAGTACTTC.

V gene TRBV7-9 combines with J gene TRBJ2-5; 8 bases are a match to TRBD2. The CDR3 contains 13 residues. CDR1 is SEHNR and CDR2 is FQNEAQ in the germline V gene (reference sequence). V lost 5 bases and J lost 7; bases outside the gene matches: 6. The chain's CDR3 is CASSPGRGGTQYF. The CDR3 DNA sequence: TGTGCCAGCAGCCCCGGGAGGGGTGGGACCCAGTACTTC.

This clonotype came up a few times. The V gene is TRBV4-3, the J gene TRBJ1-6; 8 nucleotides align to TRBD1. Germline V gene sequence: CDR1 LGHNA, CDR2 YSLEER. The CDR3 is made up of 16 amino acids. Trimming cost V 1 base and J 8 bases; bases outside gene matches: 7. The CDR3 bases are TGCGCCAGCAGCCAAGTACGAACAGGGGGGGATTCACCCCTCCACTTT. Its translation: CASSQVRTGGDSPLHF.

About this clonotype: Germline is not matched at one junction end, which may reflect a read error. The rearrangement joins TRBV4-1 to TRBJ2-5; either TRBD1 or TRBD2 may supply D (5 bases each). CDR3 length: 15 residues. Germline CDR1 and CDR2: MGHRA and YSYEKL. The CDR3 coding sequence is TGCGCCAGCAACCAAGATCGGGGCAGGCAAGAGACCCAGTACTTC. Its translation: CASNQDRGRQETQYF.

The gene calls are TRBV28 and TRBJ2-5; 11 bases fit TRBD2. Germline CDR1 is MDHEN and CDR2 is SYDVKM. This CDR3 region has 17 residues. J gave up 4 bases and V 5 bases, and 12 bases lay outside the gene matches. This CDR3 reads CASSTLMIAGGRETQYF. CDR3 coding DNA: TGTGCCAGCAGTACCCTCATGATAGCGGGGGGGCGAGAGACCCAGTACTTC.

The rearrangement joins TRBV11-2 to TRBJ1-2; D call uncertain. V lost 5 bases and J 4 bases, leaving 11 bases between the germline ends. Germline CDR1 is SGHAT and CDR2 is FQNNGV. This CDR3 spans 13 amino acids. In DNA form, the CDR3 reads TGTGCCAGCAGCGGTGGCCGGGGCTATGGCTACACCTTC. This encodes CASSGGRGYGYTF.

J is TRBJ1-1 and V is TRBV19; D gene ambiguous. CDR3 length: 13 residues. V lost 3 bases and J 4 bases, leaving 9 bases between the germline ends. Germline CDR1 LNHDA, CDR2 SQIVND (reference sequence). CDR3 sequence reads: CASSIGPSTEAFF. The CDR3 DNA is TGTGCCAGTAGTATTGGTCCCAGCACTGAAGCTTTCTTT.

CDR3 sequence: CASSSPPGTGSTDTQYF. The CDR3 DNA reads TGTGCCAGCAGTTCCCCCCCGGGGACGGGGAGCACAGATACGCAGTATTTT. The rearrangement uses TRBV28 and TRBJ2-3; D possibly matches TRBD1 or TRBD2 (5 bases each). Germline V gene data show CDR1 as MDHEN and CDR2 as SYDVKM. V lost 4 bases, J lost 0 bases, and 17 bases lay in between. The CDR3 length is 17 residues.

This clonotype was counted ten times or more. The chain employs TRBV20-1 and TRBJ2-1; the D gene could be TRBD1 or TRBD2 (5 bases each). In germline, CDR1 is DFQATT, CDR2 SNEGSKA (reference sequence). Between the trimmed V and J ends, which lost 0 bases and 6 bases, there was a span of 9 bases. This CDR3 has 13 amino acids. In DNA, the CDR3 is TGCAGTGCTAGAGAAGGGACCGGCAATGAGCAGTTCTTC. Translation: CSAREGTGNEQFF.

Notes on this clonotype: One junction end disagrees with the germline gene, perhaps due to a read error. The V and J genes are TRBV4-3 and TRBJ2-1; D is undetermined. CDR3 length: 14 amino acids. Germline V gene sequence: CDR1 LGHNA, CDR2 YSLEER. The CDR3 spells CASSQGAEYNVQFF. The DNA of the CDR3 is TGCGCCAGCAGCCAAGGGGCAGAGTACAATGTGCAGTTCTTC.

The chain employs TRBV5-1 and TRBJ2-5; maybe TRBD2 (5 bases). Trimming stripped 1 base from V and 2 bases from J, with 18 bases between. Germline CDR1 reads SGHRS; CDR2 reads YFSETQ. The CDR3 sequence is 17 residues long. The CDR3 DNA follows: TGCGCCAGCAGCTTGTGGGAATTCACGAGGGAGCAAGAGACCCAGTACTTC. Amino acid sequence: CASSLWEFTREQETQYF.

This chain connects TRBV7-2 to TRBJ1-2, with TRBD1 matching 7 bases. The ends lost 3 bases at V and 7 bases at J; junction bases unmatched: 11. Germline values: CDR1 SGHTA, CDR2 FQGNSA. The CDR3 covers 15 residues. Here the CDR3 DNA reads TGTGCCAGCAGCTTTACAGGGGAGGGGGCTGGTGGCTACACCTTC. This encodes CASSFTGEGAGGYTF.

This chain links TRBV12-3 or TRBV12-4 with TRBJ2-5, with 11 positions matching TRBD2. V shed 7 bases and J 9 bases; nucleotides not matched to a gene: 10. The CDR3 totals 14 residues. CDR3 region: CASTFGLAGEAQYF. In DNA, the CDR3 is TGTGCCAGCACCTTTGGACTAGCGGGTGAGGCCCAGTACTTC.

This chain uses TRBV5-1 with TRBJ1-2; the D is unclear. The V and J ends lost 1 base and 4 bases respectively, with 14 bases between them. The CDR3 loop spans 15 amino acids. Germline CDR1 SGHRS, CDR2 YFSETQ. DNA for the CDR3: TGCGCCAGCAGCTTGTTTACGGCAGTGGGCTATGGCTACACCTTC. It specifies CASSLFTAVGYGYTF.